Listed here is a single T cell receptor (beta chain). Its antigen is unknown. The data were taken from a study of identical twins. Whole-study findings and limits: Cross-sectional statistical analysis, not tracking of the same donors, underpinned the conclusions. For cord blood, abundant beta clonotypes had fewer insertions, unlike memory repertoires, which showed none.

TCRdb redid the calling of the 5' RACE reads with MiXCR, one entry per CDR3 protein. Altogether approximately 630,000 distinct CDR3 sequences are present, just over 7% being singletons, with the ten largest covering 1.5% to 2%. Trimming left V 3 bases short and J 10 bases short, with 13 bases between. Germline V CDR1 and CDR2: DFQATT, SNEGSKA (reference sequence). The CDR3 covers 12 residues. The data also belong to a second study, concerning yellow fever vaccine responses in identical twins. That report notes: It has been reported that, in twins, the vaccine T cell response seemed partly convergent and partly personalized.

This chain uses TRBV20-1 with TRBJ2-1; weak D call: TRBD2 (5 bases). Sequencing used PBMCs. The receptor was isolated from a woman between 18 and 29 years old in good health. The CDR3 bases are TGCAGTGCTAGTTCCCCAGCGGAAGAGCAGTTCTTC. Translating gives CSASSPAEEQFF.